A selection of T cell receptor beta chains follows, all from one sample in a study of beta chain features in type 1 diabetes. Sequencing was performed with immunoSEQ multiplex PCR; in TCRdb, only in-frame clones are kept and a portion is missing. This sample has approximately 360,000 clones, with roughly 12% found just once. The sequencing sample was made of naive CD4+ T cells from blood. The source is a woman younger than 35 with type 1 diabetes. Both conserved end residues are part of each CDR3. The D gene is left open where the match is weak. Size tells how often a clone was seen (once, few, many) or the class of an expanded clone, and some rows leave it out.

v_call	d_call	j_call	clone_size	cdr3_aa	cdr3_nt
TRBV29-1	.	TRBJ1-6	.	CSARREGNSPLHF	TGCAGCGCCCGTCGGGAGGGTAATTCACCCCTCCACTTT
TRBV27	.	TRBJ1-5	.	CASSNSQGPHQPQHF	TGTGCCAGCAGTAACTCCCAGGGTCCCCATCAGCCCCAGCATTTT
TRBV7-9	.	TRBJ1-4	few	CASSLEGTIYEKLFF	TGTGCCAGCAGCTTGGAGGGGACGATCTATGAAAAACTGTTTTTT
TRBV11-2	.	TRBJ2-5	few	CASSLDPPRGETQYF	TGTGCCAGCAGCTTAGATCCCCCGAGAGGGGAGACCCAGTACTTC
TRBV9	TRBD2	TRBJ2-3	.	CASSLGLAGGPSTDTQYF	TGTGCCAGCAGCCTGGGATTAGCGGGAGGGCCCAGCACAGATACGCAGTATTTT
TRBV30	TRBD1	TRBJ2-4	few	CAWSVAGGWDIQYF	TGTGCCTGGAGTGTAGCAGGGGGCTGGGACATTCAGTACTTC
TRBV29-1	.	TRBJ1-4	.	CSVGGRFNEKLFF	TGCAGCGTGGGGGGGAGATTTAATGAAAAACTGTTTTTT
TRBV4-2	.	TRBJ2-3	.	CASSQDQSTDTQYF	TGTGCCAGCAGCCAAGATCAAAGCACAGATACGCAGTATTTT
TRBV18	.	TRBJ1-1	few	CASSPGGRTEAFF	TGTGCCAGCTCACCAGGAGGGAGGACTGAAGCTTTCTTT
TRBV19	.	TRBJ2-5	.	CASSIGLQETQYF	TGTGCCAGTAGTATAGGTCTGCAAGAGACCCAGTACTTC
TRBV28	TRBD1	TRBJ1-5	few	CASSLWGQGGQPQHF	TGTGCCAGCAGTTTATGGGGACAGGGAGGACAGCCCCAGCATTTT
TRBV5-4	.	TRBJ1-2	few	CASSLPGYGYTF	TGTGCCAGCAGCTTACCAGGTTATGGCTACACCTTC
TRBV27	.	TRBJ2-7	few	CASSLQGRLREQYF	TGTGCCAGCAGTTTACAGGGGCGGTTGCGGGAGCAGTACTTC
TRBV13	.	TRBJ1-1	few	CASSRTGGTEAFF	TGTGCCAGCAGCCGAACAGGAGGGACTGAAGCTTTCTTT
TRBV30	.	TRBJ2-1	few	CAWSVGGGDEQFF	TGTGCCTGGAGTGTTGGCGGAGGCGATGAGCAGTTCTTC
TRBV4-3	.	TRBJ2-5	.	CASSQDEFGGAGETQYF	TGCGCCAGCAGCCAAGATGAATTCGGGGGTGCCGGAGAGACCCAGTACTTC
TRBV5-6	.	TRBJ2-7	.	CASSLYSYEQYF	TGTGCCAGCAGCTTGTACAGCTACGAGCAGTACTTC
TRBV7-7	.	TRBJ2-5	.	CASSPPGGFETQYF	TGTGCCAGCAGCCCGCCGGGGGGCTTTGAGACCCAGTACTTC
TRBV5-4	.	TRBJ2-5	.	CASSLRPGQETQYF	TGTGCCAGCAGCTTGCGGCCGGGGCAAGAGACCCAGTACTTC
TRBV12-5	.	TRBJ2-3	few	CASGPQVGGDTQYF	TGTGCTAGTGGCCCTCAGGTGGGGGGAGATACGCAGTATTTT
TRBV7-9	TRBD1	TRBJ2-3	.	CASSQTGDTQYF	TGTGCCAGCAGCCAGACAGGGGATACGCAGTATTTT
TRBV5-4	TRBD1	TRBJ1-1	few	CASSLVWTGENTEAFF	TGTGCCAGCAGCTTGGTTTGGACAGGGGAGAACACTGAAGCTTTCTTT
TRBV5-1	.	TRBJ2-3	few	CASSLGRSGDSTDTQYF	TGCGCCAGCAGCTTGGGCCGGTCGGGAGATAGCACAGATACGCAGTATTTT
TRBV27	.	TRBJ1-5	.	CASTTLGQPQHF	TGTGCCAGCACAACTCTCGGGCAGCCCCAGCATTTT
TRBV7-3	TRBD1	TRBJ2-6	.	CASSSRTGAGANVLTF	TGTGCCAGCAGCTCCCGAACAGGGGCTGGGGCCAACGTCCTGACTTTC
TRBV10-3	.	TRBJ2-7	few	CAINAGLLDSEQYF	TGTGCCATCAACGCGGGACTCTTAGATTCCGAGCAGTACTTC
TRBV29-1	TRBD1	TRBJ1-2	few	CSGSRDSSLNYGYTF	TGCAGCGGGTCCCGGGACAGCTCCCTTAACTATGGCTACACCTTC
TRBV28	TRBD2	TRBJ2-1	few	CASSLSGGEQFF	TGTGCCAGCAGTCTCTCCGGGGGGGAGCAGTTCTTC
TRBV4-3	TRBD2	TRBJ2-1	.	CASSQSGTSGAYNEQFF	TGCGCCAGCAGCCAATCTGGGACTAGCGGAGCGTACAATGAGCAGTTCTTC
TRBV4-1	.	TRBJ2-4	.	CASSQGLKADYLAKNIQYF	TGCGCCAGCAGCCAAGGTCTCAAAGCGGATTACCTAGCCAAAAACATTCAGTACTTC
TRBV7-2	.	TRBJ2-1	few	CASKRRQGLYNEQFF	TGTGCCAGCAAACGAAGACAAGGCCTATACAATGAGCAGTTCTTC
TRBV7-2	.	TRBJ2-7	few	CASSLLGRGLSYERYF	TGTGCCAGCAGCTTACTAGGCAGGGGATTATCCTACGAGCGGTACTTC
TRBV7-2	TRBD1	TRBJ2-5	few	CASSLEETGVETQYF	TGTGCCAGCAGCTTAGAAGAGACAGGGGTAGAGACCCAGTACTTC
TRBV6-5	.	TRBJ1-4	few	CASTSGSATNEKLFF	TGTGCCAGCACCTCCGGCAGCGCAACTAATGAAAAACTGTTTTTT
TRBV19	TRBD2	TRBJ2-1	few	CASRGGYSYNEQFF	TGTGCCAGTCGGGGGGGGTACTCCTACAATGAGCAGTTCTTC
TRBV23-1	.	TRBJ1-1	.	CAGQVNTEAFF	TGCGCCGGGCAGGTGAACACTGAAGCTTTCTTT
TRBV7-2	TRBD2	TRBJ2-5	once	CASSLAAGGQETQYF	TGTGCCAGCAGCTTAGCGGCGGGGGGGCAAGAGACCCAGTACTTC
TRBV16	.	TRBJ2-7	.	CASSPKMSAGEQYF	TGTGCCAGCAGCCCGAAGATGAGCGCCGGCGAGCAGTACTTC
TRBV25-1	TRBD2	TRBJ2-7	.	CASNPHAGGGSEQYF	TGTGCCAGCAACCCCCACGCCGGGGGAGGGAGCGAGCAGTACTTC
TRBV7-7	.	TRBJ2-1	few	CASSLGGTTNEQFF	TGTGCTAGCAGCTTAGGCGGGACCACCAATGAGCAGTTCTTC
TRBV4-3	.	TRBJ2-3	.	CASSRELRRTDTQYF	TGCGCCAGCAGCCGAGAACTGCGTCGCACAGATACGCAGTATTTT
TRBV29-1	.	TRBJ2-2	.	CSVARDLNTGELFF	TGCAGCGTGGCCAGGGATCTGAACACCGGGGAGCTGTTTTTT
TRBV19	TRBD1	TRBJ2-5	few	CASSPTIYRGRRQETQYF	TGTGCCAGTAGCCCAACTATCTACAGGGGGCGGCGTCAAGAGACCCAGTACTTC
TRBV6-5	.	TRBJ2-5	.	CASSYSLGPQETQYF	TGTGCCAGCAGTTACTCGCTAGGCCCCCAAGAGACCCAGTACTTC
TRBV10-2	.	TRBJ2-5	few	CAREETGSDQETQYF	TGCGCCAGAGAGGAGACGGGGTCGGACCAAGAGACCCAGTACTTC
TRBV30	.	TRBJ1-4	.	CAWRQGPTEKLFF	TGTGCCTGGAGACAGGGCCCTACTGAAAAACTGTTTTTT
TRBV6-6	.	TRBJ2-7	few	CASRAQYEQYF	TGTGCCAGCAGGGCCCAGTACGAGCAGTACTTC
TRBV9	TRBD2	TRBJ2-5	.	CASSEGLVETQYF	TGTGCCAGCAGCGAAGGACTAGTGGAGACCCAGTACTTC
TRBV10-3	TRBD1	TRBJ2-1	.	CASGQDSYNEQFF	TGTGCCTCAGGACAGGACTCCTACAATGAGCAGTTCTTC
TRBV2	.	TRBJ1-5	few	CASSRDSQDQPQHF	TGTGCCAGCAGCCGGGACTCCCAGGATCAGCCCCAGCATTTT
TRBV7-9	TRBD1	TRBJ1-5	few	CASSQGTANQPQHF	TGTGCCAGCAGCCAAGGGACAGCAAATCAGCCCCAGCATTTT
TRBV2	TRBD1	TRBJ2-3	few	CASNSRQGVTDTQYF	TGTGCCAGCAACTCCCGACAGGGTGTCACAGATACGCAGTATTTT
TRBV28	.	TRBJ2-1	.	CASGSGAMYNEQFF	TGTGCCAGCGGGTCTGGGGCTATGTACAATGAGCAGTTCTTC